These 32 T cell receptor beta chains came from one sample sequenced in a study of blood T cell repertoires in COVID-19 (dated by TCRdb to the early 2020s). Receptor amplification or capture employed the immunoSEQ multiplex PCR assay. This immuneACCESS table, as held by TCRdb, lists in-frame sequences with V and J called but not all clones. Of the missing ones, under half trace to an unresolved V gene in checked studies; the others have no known cause. Recorded for this sample are some 250,000 clones; 70% to 85% of them occurred a single time. The top ten constitute 15% of the sample. Source material: PBMCs or T cells enriched from blood (not recorded which). The receptors here all came from a middle-aged man who had recovered from COVID-19.

This clone has just one count. The chain has TRBV7-9 and TRBJ1-4, with 9 bases fitting TRBD1. The length of the CDR3 is 15 residues. Unmatched junction bases numbered 4, after V lost 5 bases and J lost 3 bases. Germline V gives CDR1 SEHNR, CDR2 FQNEAQ (reference sequence). The CDR3 DNA is TGTGCCAGCAGCCAAGGACAGGGGTCTAATGAAAAACTGTTTTTT. Its protein is CASSQGQGSNEKLFF.

This chain joins TRBV20-1 and TRBJ1-1; no firm D call. Germline V gene data show CDR1 as DFQATT and CDR2 as SNEGSKA (reference sequence). This CDR3 is 11 amino acids long. CDR3 region: CSAPLNTEAFF. In DNA, the CDR3 is TGCAGCGCTCCGTTGAACACTGAAGCTTTCTTT.

V usage is TRBV2 and J usage is TRBJ1-3; D is undetermined. Trimming pared 5 bases from V and 0 bases from J, leaving 11 bases between. The CDR3 covers 15 residues. Germline V gene data show CDR1 as SNHLY and CDR2 as FYNNEI. CDR3 sequence reads: CASSQIGGSGNTIYF. Written as DNA, the CDR3 is TGTGCCAGCAGTCAGATCGGAGGCTCTGGAAACACCATATATTTT.

The rearrangement uses TRBV12-5 and TRBJ2-5; 7 nucleotides align to TRBD1. Trimming removed 5 bases from V and 2 bases from J; junction bases left unmatched: 2. Looked up from germline, CDR1 is LGHNT and CDR2 is FRNRAP. The CDR3 runs to 13 residues. CDR3 residues: CASGRTGQETQYF. The CDR3 DNA follows: TGTGCTAGTGGTCGGACAGGACAAGAGACCCAGTACTTC.

The chain carries TRBV24-1 and TRBJ2-7; D gene ambiguous. The germline V gene encodes CDR1 KGHDR and CDR2 SFDVKD. V lost 2 bases, J lost 4 bases, and 8 bases lay in between. The CDR3 runs 13 residues. CDR3 sequence (DNA): TGTGCCACCAGTGATTCACGGAGATACGAGCAGTACTTC. Translated, it gives CATSDSRRYEQYF.

The rearrangement uses TRBV7-2 and TRBJ1-5, with no clear D. The CDR3 is 13 residues long. V lost 3 bases, J lost 3 bases, and 6 bases lay in between. Germline assignment: CDR1 SGHTA and CDR2 FQGNSA. CDR3: CASSFTFNQPQHF. The DNA of the CDR3 is TGTGCCAGCAGCTTTACTTTCAATCAGCCCCAGCATTTT.

This clone was observed once. V and J are TRBV20-1 and TRBJ2-1; a possible D gene is TRBD2 (6 bases). The length of the CDR3 is 15 residues. Germline loops: CDR1 DFQATT, CDR2 SNEGSKA (reference sequence). V was trimmed by 3 bases and J by 4 bases, leaving 16 bases between them. CDR3 sequence: CSASGTGAGYNEQFF. The CDR3 DNA follows: TGCAGTGCTAGTGGTACGGGAGCTGGATACAATGAGCAGTTCTTC.

The chain recombines TRBV5-1 with TRBJ1-1; 9 bases align to TRBD1. Looked up from germline, CDR1 is SGHRS and CDR2 is YFSETQ. CDR3 length: 15 residues. V gave up 2 bases and J gave up 1 base; unmatched junction bases: 3. The CDR3 region is CASSLTGGPNTEAFF. Here the CDR3 DNA reads TGCGCCAGCAGCTTAACAGGGGGCCCGAACACTGAAGCTTTCTTT. The whole variable domain, remainder taken from reference TRBV5-1 and TRBJ1-1, is KAGVTQTPRYLIKTRGQQVTLSCSPISGHRSVSWYQQTPGQGLQFLFEYFSETQRNKGNFPGRFSGRQFSNSRSEMNVSTLELGDSALYLCASSLTGGPNTEAFFGQGTRLTVV.

This clone was counted once. This rearrangement joins TRBV4-3 to TRBJ1-1, with D perhaps matching TRBD1 (5 bases). Deletions cut 1 base from V and 1 base from J, with 13 bases between. The CDR3 sequence is 16 residues long. From germline, CDR1 is LGHNA and CDR2 YSLEER. The CDR3 reads CASSQGPGQGNTEAFF. CDR3 bases: TGCGCCAGCAGCCAAGGGCCGGGCCAGGGGAACACTGAAGCTTTCTTT.

This rearrangement joins TRBV21-1 to TRBJ1-5. TRBV21-1 counts as a pseudogene. CDR3 length: 15 amino acids. CDR3 DNA sequence: TGTGCCAGGACCGTAGGACTGCCTAGCAATCAGCCCCAGCATTTT. Translating it yields CARTVGLPSNQPQHF.

The genes are TRBV6-4 and TRBJ2-6; D might be TRBD1 (6 bases). Germline loops: CDR1 MRHNA, CDR2 SNTAGT. The CDR3 consists of 15 residues. Trimming took off 5 bases at V and 1 base at J, with 9 bases between the two ends. The CDR3 loop reads CASSQGQSGANVLTF. CDR3 bases: TGTGCCAGCAGTCAAGGACAGTCTGGGGCCAACGTCCTGACTTTC.

The CDR3: CASSVARGGVGTQYF. In DNA form, the CDR3 reads TGTGCCAGCAGTGTGGCCAGGGGTGGGGTTGGGACCCAGTACTTC. The chain recombines TRBV2 with TRBJ2-5; TRBD1 is a possible D gene (6 bases). Between the trimmed V and J ends, which lost 4 bases and 7 bases, there was a span of 19 bases. Germline CDR1 and CDR2: SNHLY and FYNNEI. This CDR3 has 15 residues.

The V call is TRBV25-1, the J call TRBJ1-1, with D maybe TRBD1 (5 bases). There are 14 residues in the CDR3. Germline V CDR1 and CDR2: MGHDK, SYGVNS. V was clipped by 4 bases and J by 11 bases, with 20 bases between them. This CDR3 reads CASSALSTASIAFF. The CDR3 DNA is TGTGCCAGCAGTGCACTGTCGACAGCATCGATCGCTTTCTTT.

The J gene is TRBJ2-4, the V gene TRBV24-1, with 10 bases lining up with TRBD2. The CDR3 is made up of 16 amino acids. V gave up 9 bases and J gave up 9 bases; unmatched junction bases: 16. Germline-derived CDR1 and CDR2 are KGHDR and SFDVKD. The CDR3 DNA reads TGTGCCACCTCCGGCGCTAGCGGGGGATCGGTTCCCATTCAGTACTTC. Amino acids: CATSGASGGSVPIQYF.

This chain links TRBV7-3 with TRBJ1-2, with D possibly TRBD1 on 5 matching bases. CDR1 SGHTA and CDR2 FQGTGA come from the germline V gene. V was pared by 2 bases and J by 6 bases, with 13 bases between. The CDR3 length is 14 residues. The CDR3 reads CASSLARQGDGYTF. In DNA, the CDR3 is TGTGCCAGCAGCTTAGCGCGGCAGGGTGATGGCTACACCTTC.

The genes are TRBV27 and TRBJ1-1; no reliable D call. Trimming cost V 3 bases and J 4 bases, with 3 bases left between them. Germline V gene sequence: CDR1 MNHEY, CDR2 SMNVEV (reference sequence). The CDR3 runs to 11 residues. This chain's CDR3 is CASSFGTEAFF. CDR3 coding DNA: TGTGCCAGCAGTTTCGGCACTGAAGCTTTCTTT.

The sample holds a few counts of this clone. The J gene is TRBJ2-1, the V gene TRBV7-9; 7 bases match TRBD1. CDR1 and CDR2 from the germline V gene are SEHNR and FQNEAQ (reference sequence). CDR3 length: 15 amino acids. The V and J ends lost 3 bases and 1 base, in that order; junction bases with no gene match: 3. The CDR3 DNA reads TGTGCCAGCAGCTTGACAGGGTGGTCCTACAATGAGCAGTTCTTC. This sequence encodes CASSLTGWSYNEQFF.

The chain uses TRBV27 and TRBJ2-7, with TRBD1 as a possible D gene (6 bases). CDR1 MNHEY and CDR2 SMNVEV come from the germline V gene (reference sequence). This CDR3 comprises 12 residues. The V end lost 5 bases, the J end lost 11 bases, and 16 bases lay between the germline ends. This chain's CDR3 is CASSLPGARKYF. CDR3 coding DNA: TGTGCCAGCAGTCTCCCAGGGGCCAGGAAGTACTTC.

The chain joins TRBV9 to TRBJ2-5, with D maybe TRBD1 (5 bases). The V gene lost 4 bases and the J gene lost 0 bases, with 13 bases spanning the gap. CDR1 is SGDLS, CDR2 YYNGEE, per germline. The CDR3 is 15 amino acids. The CDR3 loop is CASSLLGADQETQYF. For the CDR3, the DNA is TGTGCCAGCAGCTTATTAGGGGCGGACCAAGAGACCCAGTACTTC.

V and J are TRBV4-1 and TRBJ2-2; tentative D call: TRBD1 (6 bases). Trimming took 6 bases from V and 4 from J, leaving 12 bases between them. The germline V gene has CDR1 MGHRA and CDR2 YSYEKL. CDR3 size: 14 residues. The CDR3 DNA is TGCGCCAGCAGTCCGGGACACATCACCGGGGAGCTGTTTTTT. This encodes CASSPGHITGELFF.

V usage is TRBV6-1 and J usage is TRBJ1-6; the D gene is possibly TRBD1 (5 bases). There are 14 residues in the CDR3. V was shortened by 3 bases and J by 10 bases, with 13 bases between the two germline ends. Germline V gene sequence: CDR1 MNHNS, CDR2 SASEGT. CDR3: CASSDGGVGSPLHF. CDR3 DNA sequence: TGTGCCAGCAGTGATGGGGGGGTAGGATCACCCCTCCACTTT.

The chain joins TRBV9 to TRBJ2-3, with a weak D call TRBD2 (6 bases). Trimming left V 0 bases short and J 3 bases short, with 14 bases between. The CDR3 covers 16 residues. Germline V CDR1 and CDR2: SGDLS, YYNGEE. The CDR3 reads CASSVGGSAGTDTQYF. As DNA, the CDR3 is TGTGCCAGCAGCGTAGGGGGCTCCGCGGGAACAGATACGCAGTATTTT. Full variable domain (remainder filled in from reference TRBV9 and TRBJ2-3): DSGVTQTPKHLITATGQRVTLRCSPRSGDLSVYWYQQSLDQGLQFLIQYYNGEERAKGNILERFSAQQFPDLHSELNLSSLELGDSALYFCASSVGGSAGTDTQYFGPGTRLTVL.

V usage is TRBV28 and J usage is TRBJ1-2; 7 positions match TRBD1. This CDR3 region has 14 residues. The V and J ends lost 3 bases and 4 bases, in that order; junction bases with no gene match: 5. CDR1 MDHEN and CDR2 SYDVKM come from the germline V gene. Here the CDR3 DNA reads TGTGCCAGCAGTTTCAGACAGGGCGTCTATGGCTACACCTTC. Translation: CASSFRQGVYGYTF.

The chain combines TRBV20-1 with TRBJ2-1; 10 nucleotides align to TRBD2. The CDR3 has 15 amino acids. Germline V gene data show CDR1 as DFQATT and CDR2 as SNEGSKA (reference sequence). The V gene end was trimmed by 6 bases and the J gene end by 5 bases; junction bases not matched to a gene: 10. The CDR3 is CSASTGTSEDNEQFF. In nucleotides, the CDR3 is TGCAGTGCCAGTACCGGGACTAGCGAGGACAATGAGCAGTTCTTC.

This rearrangement joins TRBV28 to TRBJ2-6; D uncertain. CDR3 length: 16 amino acids. CDR1 and CDR2 (germline): MDHEN, SYDVKM. The ends were cut back, 3 bases at V and 0 bases at J, with 9 bases in the middle. The CDR3, as DNA: TGTGCCAGCAGTTTCGTGTACAACTCTGGGGCCAACGTCCTGACTTTC. Translation: CASSFVYNSGANVLTF.

This clone came up once. The rearrangement links TRBV5-4 to TRBJ1-4; D perhaps matches TRBD1 (5 bases). CDR1 is SGHNT and CDR2 is YYREEE in the germline V gene (reference sequence). Trimming pared 4 bases from V and 4 bases from J, leaving 14 bases between. This CDR3 region has 15 residues. The CDR3 coding sequence is TGTGCCAGCAGCGGGGGGACCCCGCGTAATGAAAAACTGTTTTTT. This encodes CASSGGTPRNEKLFF.

The chain uses TRBV7-2 and TRBJ2-2; a possible D gene is TRBD2 (5 bases). Germline V gives CDR1 SGHTA, CDR2 FQGNSA. The length of the CDR3 is 16 residues. The ends were cut back, 5 bases at V and 6 bases at J, with 19 bases in the middle. The CDR3 DNA is TGTGCCAGCAGCCGGAGGTCGAAGGTGGTCCCCGGGGAGCTGTTTTTT. It codes for CASSRRSKVVPGELFF.

V gene TRBV7-9 combines with J gene TRBJ2-7; D perhaps matches TRBD2 (6 bases). The germline CDR1 and CDR2 sequences are SEHNR and FQNEAQ (reference sequence). CDR3 size: 15 residues. Trimming pared 4 bases from V and 5 bases from J, leaving 18 bases between. Written as DNA, the CDR3 is TGTGCCAGCAGCTCATCTGGGCGGGGCAATGACGAGCAGTACTTC. Its protein product is CASSSSGRGNDEQYF.

Ten or more counts support this clone. This chain connects TRBV9 to TRBJ1-1, with D possibly being TRBD1 (6 bases). The CDR3 loop spans 15 amino acids. Germline CDR1 reads SGDLS; CDR2 reads YYNGEE. Trimming removed 0 bases at V and 3 bases at J, with 12 bases between. The DNA of the CDR3 is TGTGCCAGCAGCGTAGGGGGGACACCAGACACTGAAGCTTTCTTT. It translates to CASSVGGTPDTEAFF.

The chain couples TRBV9 to TRBJ1-3; D gene unclear. The CDR3 consists of 13 residues. Trimming took off 3 bases at V and 3 bases at J, with 7 bases between the two ends. Germline V lookup: CDR1 SGDLS, CDR2 YYNGEE. The CDR3 DNA is TGTGCCAGCAGCGCGACTAGTGGAAACACCATATATTTT. Its protein is CASSATSGNTIYF.

Many counts were recorded for this clone. DNA of the CDR3: TGTGCCAGCAGCCCCCTACCGGGACAGGGGCCCTACACCTTC. Translation gives CASSPLPGQGPYTF. This rearrangement joins TRBV9 to TRBJ1-2; 10 bases are shared with TRBD1. Germline V gene sequence: CDR1 SGDLS, CDR2 YYNGEE. The CDR3 has 14 amino acids. The junction had 10 bases not matched to a gene; V was cut back by 4 bases and J by 10 bases.

V usage is TRBV7-2 and J usage is TRBJ2-7; 8 nucleotides agree with TRBD1. This CDR3 contains 15 residues. Germline V CDR1 and CDR2: SGHTA, FQGNSA. Trimming took 2 bases from V and 0 from J; bases not matched to a gene: 3. The DNA of the CDR3 is TGTGCCAGCAGCTTAACAGGGGGAAGCTCCTACGAGCAGTACTTC. Translating it yields CASSLTGGSSYEQYF.